This TCR beta chain was retrieved from a study of blood T cells in healthy people across ages. General study results and limits: There was a strong correlation between TCR beta diversity and naive T cell percentage. There were more naive CD4+ cells and higher diversity in long-lived donors than in aged donors.

A second PCR, run for about 7 to 11 cycles, used a sample-barcoded 5' primer plus a J-beta primer mix. TCRdb processed the 5' RACE reads anew with MiXCR; each CDR3 protein has one entry. Among about 680,000 distinct CDR3 sequences listed, 45% to 50% were seen once. Turning to this clonotype: Its antigen is as yet unknown.

In germline, CDR1 is SEHNR, CDR2 FQNEAQ (reference sequence). V was clipped by 6 bases and J by 0 bases, with 11 bases between them. This CDR3 is built from 14 residues. The source material was blood. The sequence was obtained from a woman in her sixties in good health. The chain carries TRBV7-9 and TRBJ1-2, with D possibly being TRBD1 (6 bases). The CDR3 sequence: CASSYRAANYGYTF. The CDR3 DNA reads as TGTGCCAGCAGTTACAGGGCCGCTAACTATGGCTACACCTTC.